This T cell receptor beta chain was captured in a study of immune evolution from preneoplasia to lung adenocarcinoma. About the research overall: HLA loss of heterozygosity: over 5.5% AIS, about 15% MIA, about 35% ADC, none AAH.

Study outcomes and limitations: Normal lung had the highest top T cell clone frequencies. Later-stage lesions seemingly showed higher T cell density and diversity than normal lung.

H&E slides confirmed each diagnosis, reviewed by two pathologists independently. Here immunoSEQ multiplex PCR was the method, and the copy in TCRdb shows in-frame clones only, minus some. The data hold around 39,000 clones, with roughly 68% observed a single time. Remarks on this clone: Its antigen is still unknown.

Trimming cost V 0 bases and J 8 bases; bases outside gene matches: 10. From germline, CDR1 is SGHRS and CDR2 YFSETQ. This CDR3 has 15 residues. The origin of this receptor is a person aged 55-75 years with lung adenocarcinoma. The chain links TRBV5-1 to TRBJ1-2; TRBD1 agrees at 7 bases. Sequencing was carried out using FFPE invasive lung adenocarcinoma tissue. CDR3 sequence: CASSLGSIDRAGYTF. CDR3 in DNA: TGCGCCAGCAGCTTGGGGAGCATTGACAGGGCGGGCTACACCTTC. Drawing the rest from reference TRBV5-1 and TRBJ1-2, the complete variable domain is KAGVTQTPRYLIKTRGQQVTLSCSPISGHRSVSWYQQTPGQGLQFLFEYFSETQRNKGNFPGRFSGRQFSNSRSEMNVSTLELGDSALYLCASSLGSIDRAGYTFGSGTRLTVV.